The rows below give T cell receptor beta chains drawn from one sample of a study of T cells in Graves' hyperthyroidism and ophthalmopathy. TCRdb reprocessed the multiplex PCR reads via MiXCR and lists one record per CDR3 protein. The data show fewer than 700,000 distinct CDR3 sequences, 17% seen once. Sequenced material: blood. The receptors were sampled from a woman aged 18 to 35 with Graves' ophthalmopathy. Both conserved end residues are part of each CDR3. The order of the fields is V gene, J gene, D gene, clone size, CDR3 protein, CDR3 DNA. The D gene is left open where the match is weak. Some rows have no size entry. The others give once, few or many, or a class for an expanded clone.

V: TRBV28
J: TRBJ2-7
D: NA
size: few
CDR3: CASSPRDEQYF
DNA: TGTGCCAGCAGTCCCAGGGACGAGCAGTACTTC

V: TRBV7-2
J: TRBJ2-6
D: NA
size: few
CDR3: CASSLGVGGANVLTF
DNA: TGTGCCAGCAGCTTAGGCGTTGGCGGGGCCAACGTCCTGACTTTC

V: TRBV7-9
J: TRBJ1-1
D: NA
size: few
CDR3: CASSLFGSGQKNTEAFF
DNA: TGTGCCAGCAGCTTATTTGGCAGCGGACAGAAGAACACTGAAGCTTTCTTT

V: TRBV5-1
J: TRBJ1-3
D: TRBD1
size: NA
CDR3: CASNSNPGQGSGNTIYF
DNA: TGCGCCAGCAACTCAAACCCGGGACAGGGCTCTGGAAACACCATATATTTT

V: TRBV6-1
J: TRBJ2-7
D: NA
size: many
CDR3: CASSPRDSYEQYF
DNA: TGTGCCAGCAGTCCGCGAGACTCCTACGAGCAGTACTTC

V: TRBV5-1
J: TRBJ1-1
D: NA
size: many
CDR3: CASSLKLNTEAFF
DNA: TGCGCCAGCAGCTTGAAGTTGAACACTGAAGCTTTCTTT

V: TRBV14
J: TRBJ2-3
D: NA
size: NA
CDR3: CASSQVGPSNGDTQYF
DNA: TGTGCCAGCAGCCAAGTTGGACCCTCCAACGGAGATACGCAGTATTTT

V: TRBV30
J: TRBJ1-4
D: TRBD1
size: many
CDR3: CAWSKGTGGKLFF
DNA: TGTGCCTGGAGTAAAGGGACAGGGGGAAAACTGTTTTTT

V: TRBV28
J: TRBJ2-5
D: NA
size: many
CDR3: CASSADSSPGETQYF
DNA: TGTGCCAGCAGCGCCGACAGTTCCCCGGGAGAGACCCAGTACTTC

V: TRBV7-9
J: TRBJ2-5
D: TRBD2
size: few
CDR3: CASSLMASGSKGETQYF
DNA: TGTGCCAGCAGCTTAATGGCTAGCGGATCAAAAGGAGAGACCCAGTACTTC

V: TRBV11-2
J: TRBJ1-4
D: NA
size: many
CDR3: CASSFGPTGGSTNEKLFF
DNA: TGTGCCAGCAGCTTCGGACCCACGGGCGGATCAACTAATGAAAAACTGTTTTTT

V: TRBV30
J: TRBJ1-2
D: NA
size: few
CDR3: CAWRFNIYGYTF
DNA: TGTGCCTGGAGATTCAACATCTATGGCTACACCTTC

V: TRBV5-1
J: TRBJ2-3
D: TRBD2
size: few
CDR3: CASSPVAGGPKDTQYF
DNA: TGCGCCAGCAGCCCTGTGGCGGGGGGGCCGAAAGATACGCAGTATTTT

V: TRBV4-1
J: TRBJ1-4
D: NA
size: few
CDR3: CASSQALRGRRPTNEKLFF
DNA: TGCGCCAGCAGCCAAGCCCTGAGGGGCAGGCGACCAACTAATGAAAAACTGTTTTTT

V: TRBV11-2
J: TRBJ1-6
D: TRBD1
size: NA
CDR3: CASSLTGEVPLHF
DNA: TGTGCCAGCAGCTTGACAGGGGAAGTTCCCCTCCACTTT

V: TRBV11-1
J: TRBJ2-1
D: TRBD2
size: many
CDR3: CASSLAPGRGLNNEQFF
DNA: TGTGCCAGCAGCTTAGCCCCCGGGAGGGGATTGAACAATGAGCAGTTCTTC

V: TRBV2
J: TRBJ2-7
D: TRBD2
size: once
CDR3: CASRGTSGILYEQYF
DNA: TGTGCCAGCAGGGGGACTAGCGGGATCCTCTACGAGCAGTACTTC

V: TRBV13
J: TRBJ1-1
D: NA
size: NA
CDR3: CASSKGPAEAFF
DNA: TGTGCCAGCAGCAAGGGCCCGGCTGAAGCTTTCTTT